A selection of T cell receptor beta chains follows, all from one sample in a study of T cells in Graves' hyperthyroidism and ophthalmopathy. TCRdb re-analysed the multiplex PCR reads in MiXCR, keeping a single row per CDR3 protein. The sample has about 340,000 distinct CDR3 sequences; approximately 22% are singletons. The sample comprised blood. The receptors were gathered from a woman between 45 and 60 years old with Graves' hyperthyroidism. Each CDR3 is given with its conserved first and last residue. A D gene is named only where the DNA matches it firmly. Clone size is stated in some rows and not others, as once, few, many or a class when expanded.

d_call	j_call	v_call	clone_size	cdr3_aa	cdr3_nt
TRBD1	TRBJ1-5	TRBV2	NA	CASSLWGTGLQPQHF	TGTGCCAGCAGCTTATGGGGGACAGGTCTTCAGCCCCAGCATTTT
NA	TRBJ1-5	TRBV6-1	many	CASSGVQGIGNQPQHF	TGTGCCAGCAGTGGCGTACAGGGAATCGGGAATCAGCCCCAGCATTTT
NA	TRBJ2-3	TRBV20-1	NA	CSARRESTDTQYF	TGCAGTGCCCGACGGGAGAGCACAGATACGCAGTATTTT
TRBD1	TRBJ1-6	TRBV2	many	CASTTGVYNSPLHF	TGTGCCAGCACGACAGGGGTCTATAATTCACCCCTCCACTTT
NA	TRBJ1-1	TRBV12-3/TRBV12-4	many	CASRAGTGTEAFF	TGTGCCAGCAGAGCAGGAACCGGCACTGAAGCTTTCTTT
TRBD1	TRBJ2-1	TRBV30	many	CACPRTGHNEQFF	TGTGCCTGCCCTCGGACAGGACACAATGAGCAGTTCTTC
TRBD2	TRBJ2-3	TRBV28	NA	CASSWPGGTSGLRTDTQYF	TGTGCCAGCAGTTGGCCAGGGGGTACTAGCGGGCTCCGCACAGATACGCAGTATTTT
NA	TRBJ1-4	TRBV28	many	CASSLPSKLEKLFF	TGTGCCAGCAGTTTACCCAGCAAGTTAGAAAAACTGTTTTTT
NA	TRBJ2-7	TRBV6-1	NA	CASSAQASSYEQYF	TGTGCCAGCAGTGCCCAGGCTAGCTCCTACGAGCAGTACTTC
TRBD2	TRBJ2-1	TRBV7-6	many	CASSLGAGAGNEQFF	TGTGCCAGCAGCTTAGGAGCGGGAGCGGGCAATGAGCAGTTCTTC
TRBD2	TRBJ2-1	TRBV20-1	many	CSASGGRMGYEQFF	TGCAGTGCTAGTGGCGGGAGGATGGGTTATGAGCAGTTCTTC
TRBD1	TRBJ2-5	TRBV29-1	NA	CSARTGQETQYF	TGCAGCGCTAGGACAGGCCAAGAGACCCAGTACTTC
NA	TRBJ1-1	TRBV10-3	few	CAIKPGQNTEAFF	TGTGCCATTAAACCGGGACAGAACACTGAAGCTTTCTTT
NA	TRBJ2-1	TRBV7-3	many	CASSLNRETNNEQFF	TGTGCCAGCAGCTTAAACCGGGAGACTAACAATGAGCAGTTCTTC
NA	TRBJ2-7	TRBV29-1	many	CSVGTRSNYEQYF	TGCAGCGTAGGGACAAGATCTAACTACGAGCAGTACTTC
TRBD2	TRBJ2-1	TRBV20-1	NA	CSASLTSQYNEQFF	TGCAGTGCTAGTCTGACTAGCCAATACAATGAGCAGTTCTTC
NA	TRBJ2-1	TRBV9	few	CASSVGRTSGEQFF	TGTGCCAGCAGCGTAGGAAGGACTTCCGGTGAGCAGTTCTTC
NA	TRBJ1-1	TRBV4-1	few	CASSQAEDSNTEAFF	TGCGCCAGCAGCCAAGCAGAGGACAGCAACACTGAAGCTTTCTTT
TRBD2	TRBJ2-1	TRBV6-2/TRBV6-3	many	CASRESGGAYNEQFF	TGTGCCAGCAGGGAGAGCGGGGGGGCCTACAATGAGCAGTTCTTC
NA	TRBJ1-1	TRBV19	NA	CASSIVRRIGTEAFF	TGTGCCAGTAGTATAGTGAGGCGGATTGGGACTGAAGCTTTCTTT
NA	TRBJ1-2	TRBV7-8	NA	CASSLADAAANYGYTF	TGTGCCAGCAGCTTAGCGGACGCAGCAGCTAACTATGGCTACACCTTC
TRBD2	TRBJ2-1	TRBV5-6	NA	CASSLEALAVNEQFF	TGTGCCAGCAGCTTGGAGGCACTAGCGGTAAATGAGCAGTTCTTC
NA	TRBJ1-2	TRBV3-1	many	CASSQGTDYGYTF	TGTGCCAGCAGCCAAGGGACAGACTATGGCTACACCTTC
TRBD1	TRBJ2-5	TRBV28	many	CASSLGPGTGVETQYF	TGTGCCAGCAGTTTGGGCCCCGGGACAGGGGTAGAGACCCAGTACTTC
NA	TRBJ1-2	TRBV5-4	NA	CASSLTNRDHYGYTF	TGTGCCAGCAGCTTAACGAACAGGGACCACTATGGCTACACCTTC
NA	TRBJ2-2	TRBV11-3	NA	CASSPRPRGQTGELFF	TGTGCCAGCAGCCCCCGGCCTAGAGGGCAGACCGGGGAGCTGTTTTTT
NA	TRBJ2-5	TRBV5-1	NA	CASSNQGPRETQYF	TGCGCCAGCAGTAATCAGGGGCCCAGAGAGACCCAGTACTTC
NA	TRBJ1-1	TRBV28	many	CASSTLDQSTEAFF	TGTGCCAGCAGCACTTTGGATCAAAGCACTGAAGCTTTCTTT
NA	TRBJ2-6	TRBV28	many	CASRLGGAPGANVLTF	TGTGCCAGCAGACTGGGGGGCGCCCCTGGGGCCAACGTCCTGACTTTC
NA	TRBJ2-6	TRBV6-5	few	CASSYSMLGASGANVLTF	TGTGCCAGCAGTTACTCGATGCTGGGGGCCTCTGGGGCCAACGTCCTGACTTTC
TRBD1	TRBJ1-2	TRBV2	few	CASSPAGTGGYVNYGYTF	TGTGCCAGCTCACCCGCCGGGACAGGGGGATACGTTAACTATGGCTACACCTTC
NA	TRBJ1-2	TRBV24-1	many	CATSESDSSTFGYTF	TGTGCCACCAGTGAGTCGGACAGTTCCACGTTCGGCTACACCTTC
TRBD1	TRBJ1-1	TRBV5-1	NA	CASSGTGGFTEAFF	TGCGCCAGCAGCGGGACAGGGGGTTTCACTGAAGCTTTCTTT
TRBD1	TRBJ1-1	TRBV6-5	many	CASSYDRGIGEAFF	TGTGCCAGCAGTTACGACAGGGGAATAGGTGAAGCTTTCTTT
TRBD1	TRBJ1-5	TRBV12-3/TRBV12-4	once	CASSLLGTGGQPQHF	TGTGCCAGCAGTCTCCTCGGGACAGGGGGTCAGCCCCAGCATTTT
TRBD2	TRBJ2-5	TRBV5-8	many	CASRLNSGGAGETQYF	TGTGCCAGCAGACTCAATAGCGGGGGGGCTGGAGAGACCCAGTACTTC
TRBD2	TRBJ2-1	TRBV11-2	few	CASSLGGGKISLAGGYNEQFF	TGTGCCAGCAGCTTAGGGGGAGGGAAGATCTCGCTAGCGGGGGGCTACAATGAGCAGTTCTTC
TRBD1	TRBJ1-6	TRBV12-3/TRBV12-4	many	CASSWDRINSPLHF	TGTGCCAGCAGTTGGGACAGAATAAATTCACCCCTCCACTTT
NA	TRBJ1-1	TRBV11-1	NA	CASSNTGTPAREAFF	TGTGCCAGCAGCAACACCGGGACTCCCGCTCGTGAAGCTTTCTTT
TRBD2	TRBJ2-7	TRBV9	few	CASSVGASGGAEQYF	TGTGCCAGCAGCGTAGGGGCTAGCGGGGGGGCCGAGCAGTACTTC
NA	TRBJ2-1	TRBV7-2	many	CASSFEGGRSEQFF	TGTGCCAGCAGCTTCGAGGGGGGACGGTCTGAGCAGTTCTTC
NA	TRBJ2-1	TRBV7-3	NA	CASSLNGGGQNEQFF	TGTGCCAGCAGCTTAAATGGCGGGGGCCAAAATGAGCAGTTCTTC
NA	TRBJ2-1	TRBV28	many	CASSRTWGEQFF	TGTGCCAGCAGCCGTACGTGGGGTGAGCAGTTCTTC
TRBD2	TRBJ2-1	TRBV28	many	CASRPGLAVYNEQFF	TGTGCCAGCAGGCCAGGACTAGCGGTTTACAATGAGCAGTTCTTC
NA	TRBJ2-3	TRBV19	NA	CASSVTIRDTQYF	TGTGCCAGTAGTGTGACTATCCGAGATACGCAGTATTTT
NA	TRBJ1-1	TRBV4-1	NA	CASSQVRTEAFF	TGCGCCAGCAGCCAAGTCAGGACTGAAGCTTTCTTT
NA	TRBJ2-7	TRBV12-3/TRBV12-4	many	CASSLAHRAYEQYF	TGTGCCAGCAGTTTAGCGCACCGTGCCTACGAGCAGTACTTC
NA	TRBJ2-7	TRBV2	many	CATSFGGGSEQYF	TGTGCCACCTCCTTTGGGGGGGGCTCCGAGCAGTACTTC
NA	TRBJ1-4	TRBV20-1	many	CSAAQHATNEKLFF	TGCAGTGCGGCCCAACACGCAACTAATGAAAAACTGTTTTTT
TRBD1	TRBJ1-1	TRBV5-5	many	CASSLLDGTVGTEAFF	TGTGCCAGCAGCTTGTTGGATGGGACAGTCGGCACTGAAGCTTTCTTT
NA	TRBJ2-5	TRBV11-2	NA	CASSSGIGETQYF	TGTGCCAGCTCCTCCGGGATTGGGGAGACCCAGTACTTC
NA	TRBJ2-2	TRBV9	many	CASSRPGVTNTGELFF	TGTGCCAGCAGCCGACCCGGAGTCACGAACACCGGGGAGCTGTTTTTT
NA	TRBJ2-3	TRBV14	many	CASSVAGTDTQYF	TGTGCCAGCAGTGTGGCTGGCACAGATACGCAGTATTTT
NA	TRBJ1-2	TRBV2	many	CASSEKGPNYGYTF	TGTGCCAGCAGTGAAAAAGGGCCAAACTATGGCTACACCTTC
TRBD2	TRBJ2-7	TRBV7-8	NA	CASSSGLAASYGQYF	TGTGCCAGCAGCTCGGGACTAGCGGCATCCTACGGGCAGTACTTC